A selection of T cell receptor beta chains follows, all from one sample in a study of CD8 T cells in Susac syndrome. One entry per CDR3 protein results from TCRdb running MiXCR on the immunoSEQ multiplex PCR reads. The profile covers about 190,000 distinct CDR3 sequences, with 91% appearing a single time and 0.085% to 0.09% taken by the ten largest. Sequenced: CD4+ T cells from PBMCs. These receptors were collected from a human donor with Susac syndrome. Each CDR3 is given with its conserved first and last residue. A D gene is named only where the DNA matches it firmly.

CDR3aa: CASSRTGTGANVLTF
j_gene: TRBJ2-6
d_gene: TRBD1
v_gene: TRBV6-1

CDR3aa: CAWSVRLPAGEAFF
j_gene: TRBJ1-1
d_gene: -
v_gene: TRBV30

CDR3aa: CASSRRGGSGTEAFF
j_gene: TRBJ1-1
d_gene: TRBD1
v_gene: TRBV3-1

CDR3aa: CASKPAPARGSYEQYF
j_gene: TRBJ2-7
d_gene: TRBD1
v_gene: TRBV28

CDR3aa: CASSSSGGTSYEQYF
j_gene: TRBJ2-7
d_gene: TRBD2
v_gene: TRBV7-3

CDR3aa: CAISETGTGRFLNTEAFF
j_gene: TRBJ1-1
d_gene: TRBD1
v_gene: TRBV10-3

CDR3aa: CASSVGEAFF
j_gene: TRBJ1-1
d_gene: -
v_gene: TRBV2

CDR3aa: CASSPTGKNTEAFF
j_gene: TRBJ1-1
d_gene: -
v_gene: TRBV19

CDR3aa: CATSRDLSQETQYF
j_gene: TRBJ2-5
d_gene: -
v_gene: TRBV15

CDR3aa: CASSPFDGNEQFF
j_gene: TRBJ2-1
d_gene: -
v_gene: TRBV5-1

CDR3aa: CASSWRQGSTGELFF
j_gene: TRBJ2-2
d_gene: TRBD1
v_gene: TRBV5-1

CDR3aa: CASSQEGSAREQYF
j_gene: TRBJ2-7
d_gene: -
v_gene: TRBV3-1

CDR3aa: CSARDSGTAPHF
j_gene: TRBJ1-5
d_gene: -
v_gene: TRBV20-1

CDR3aa: CASSIGLAGNYEQFF
j_gene: TRBJ2-1
d_gene: TRBD2
v_gene: TRBV19

CDR3aa: CASSRDSYYNEQFF
j_gene: TRBJ2-1
d_gene: -
v_gene: TRBV5-1

CDR3aa: CASAPVTSGNTIYF
j_gene: TRBJ1-3
d_gene: -
v_gene: TRBV5-1

CDR3aa: CASSPSWVGNTEAFF
j_gene: TRBJ1-1
d_gene: -
v_gene: TRBV14

CDR3aa: CASTQGQVDEQYF
j_gene: TRBJ2-7
d_gene: TRBD1
v_gene: TRBV28

CDR3aa: CASSWPGALSTDTQYF
j_gene: TRBJ2-3
d_gene: -
v_gene: TRBV5-5

CDR3aa: CASRGQQGSDYGYTF
j_gene: TRBJ1-2
d_gene: TRBD1
v_gene: TRBV5-1

CDR3aa: CASSLDRGEGYGYTF
j_gene: TRBJ1-2
d_gene: -
v_gene: TRBV5-1

CDR3aa: CASSIAARVNTEAFF
j_gene: TRBJ1-1
d_gene: -
v_gene: TRBV19

CDR3aa: CSAPWAQGSDTQYF
j_gene: TRBJ2-3
d_gene: -
v_gene: TRBV20-1

CDR3aa: CSARGTGDYEQYF
j_gene: TRBJ2-7
d_gene: TRBD1
v_gene: TRBV20-1

CDR3aa: CAISESSGTYEQYF
j_gene: TRBJ2-7
d_gene: -
v_gene: TRBV10-3

CDR3aa: CASSRLTGVGSTDTQYF
j_gene: TRBJ2-3
d_gene: -
v_gene: TRBV21-1

CDR3aa: CASSQGTGGYEQYF
j_gene: TRBJ2-7
d_gene: -
v_gene: TRBV3-1

CDR3aa: CASRGQGLNYGYTF
j_gene: TRBJ1-2
d_gene: TRBD1
v_gene: TRBV6-5

CDR3aa: CASSSTSLGTQYF
j_gene: TRBJ2-5
d_gene: -
v_gene: TRBV7-9

CDR3aa: CASSLALLSASTDTQYF
j_gene: TRBJ2-3
d_gene: -
v_gene: TRBV5-1

CDR3aa: CASSLYEGARTGELFF
j_gene: TRBJ2-2
d_gene: TRBD1
v_gene: TRBV7-2

CDR3aa: CASSPVDKLYGYTF
j_gene: TRBJ1-2
d_gene: -
v_gene: TRBV18

CDR3aa: CASSVSGGDNEQFF
j_gene: TRBJ2-1
d_gene: TRBD2
v_gene: TRBV5-1

CDR3aa: CAITRGREETQYF
j_gene: TRBJ2-5
d_gene: -
v_gene: TRBV10-3

CDR3aa: CASGWDRAQYF
j_gene: TRBJ2-7
d_gene: TRBD1
v_gene: TRBV12-5

CDR3aa: CASSPRTGNREAFF
j_gene: TRBJ1-1
d_gene: TRBD1
v_gene: TRBV7-3

CDR3aa: CASSQTGTITGELFF
j_gene: TRBJ2-2
d_gene: -
v_gene: TRBV7-2

CDR3aa: CASSPVVPDTQYF
j_gene: TRBJ2-3
d_gene: -
v_gene: TRBV7-9

CDR3aa: CASSLQKGLHYGYTF
j_gene: TRBJ1-2
d_gene: -
v_gene: TRBV27

CDR3aa: CASSPGQGLNTEAFF
j_gene: TRBJ1-1
d_gene: TRBD1
v_gene: TRBV18

CDR3aa: CASSRGTSGETQYF
j_gene: TRBJ2-5
d_gene: TRBD2
v_gene: TRBV18

CDR3aa: CASSLEAGGNQPQHF
j_gene: TRBJ1-5
d_gene: -
v_gene: TRBV12-3/TRBV12-4

CDR3aa: CASSQENRRETMTDTQYF
j_gene: TRBJ2-3
d_gene: TRBD2
v_gene: TRBV4-2

CDR3aa: CASSRTSTGGELFF
j_gene: TRBJ2-2
d_gene: -
v_gene: TRBV6-6

CDR3aa: CASSHGLEPIPNTF
j_gene: TRBJ1-2
d_gene: -
v_gene: TRBV3-1

CDR3aa: CASSVRTGFDEQFF
j_gene: TRBJ2-1
d_gene: TRBD1
v_gene: TRBV9

CDR3aa: CASSSSRAYTNEQFF
j_gene: TRBJ2-1
d_gene: -
v_gene: TRBV7-2

CDR3aa: CASSAGDGTEGEKLFF
j_gene: TRBJ1-4
d_gene: -
v_gene: TRBV19

CDR3aa: CASSEFNHDKKAFF
j_gene: TRBJ1-1
d_gene: -
v_gene: TRBV6-1

CDR3aa: CASSPGGAHTDTQYF
j_gene: TRBJ2-3
d_gene: -
v_gene: TRBV9

CDR3aa: CASTVNRLRGVLETQYF
j_gene: TRBJ2-5
d_gene: TRBD2
v_gene: TRBV5-6